This T cell receptor (beta chain) was recovered during a study of blood T cell repertoires in COVID-19. Across the whole study: Nucleic acid was either cDNA or gDNA, and it came from T cells, B-cell-depleted T cells, or PBMCs.

In the study's own analysis: The assay estimated nucleated cells by amplifying reference gene primers. The method was immunoSEQ multiplex PCR; TCRdb's version includes in-frame clones alone and lacks a portion of them. The V and J calls and the clone size are those of that table, but D and trimming were determined from the DNA. In the table there are tens of thousands of clones, about four fifths of which are singletons. Seattle patients were enrolled while actively infected and followed longitudinally. The sequenced sample consisted of peripheral blood. The receptor comes from a man between 65 and 85 years old with COVID-19, enrolled during active disease.

The CDR3 DNA is TGTGCCGCCACCCTCCCCTGGGAGGGGACAGATACGCAGTATTTT. Translating it yields CAATLPWEGTDTQYF. This rearrangement joins TRBV11-3 to TRBJ2-3; 7 nucleotides match TRBD2. V shed 11 bases and J 3 bases; nucleotides not matched to a gene: 14. Germline V gene sequence: CDR1 SGHNT, CDR2 YENEEA. The CDR3 runs 15 residues.